The 27 T cell receptor beta chains below all came from one sample that was sequenced in a study of T cells after yellow fever vaccination. In TCRdb, the 5' RACE reads were re-called with MiXCR into one record per CDR3 protein. This repertoire shows around 550,000 distinct CDR3 sequences, over 15% found once; its top ten account for 14%. The sequenced sample was PBMCs, obtained 15 days after the yellow fever booster vaccination. The receptors come from a man aged 25-40 years who received the YFV17D yellow fever vaccine.

J is TRBJ2-3 and V is TRBV23-1; D ambiguous. TRBV23-1 is reported as an ORF; its role is uncertain. V lost 6 bases and J 2 bases, leaving 24 bases between the germline ends. The CDR3 contains 18 residues. The CDR3 DNA sequence: TGCGCCAGCAGAGCCTCCCCACCGGGCCTCGATATCACAGATACGCAGTATTTT. Protein sequence: CASRASPPGLDITDTQYF.

This clonotype was counted a few times. This sequence joins TRBV5-5 and TRBJ2-3, with 10 bases that match TRBD2. The germline gives CDR1 SGHKS, CDR2 YYEKEE (reference sequence). Losses at the gene ends were 5 bases for V and 2 bases for J; bases not matched to a gene: 5. CDR3 length: 15 residues. The CDR3 loop is CASRSGLAYTDTQYF. DNA of the CDR3: TGTGCCAGCAGGTCGGGACTAGCGTACACAGATACGCAGTATTTT.

This clonotype was observed a few times. The chain recombines TRBV20-1 with TRBJ2-5, with 7 nucleotides matching TRBD1. The V segment lost 8 bases and the J segment 3 bases; nucleotides outside the gene matches: 6. Per germline, CDR1 DFQATT and CDR2 SNEGSKA (reference sequence). The length of the CDR3 is 12 residues. Here the CDR3 reads CSLKGAKETQYF. CDR3 nucleotide sequence: TGCAGTCTCAAGGGGGCAAAAGAGACCCAGTACTTC.

This chain uses TRBV19 with TRBJ2-7; 8 bases agree with TRBD2. Germline CDR1 reads LNHDA; CDR2 reads SQIVND (reference sequence). J was trimmed by 7 bases and V by 6 bases; bases with no gene match: 8. The CDR3 is 13 amino acids. CDR3 amino acids: CASRRAGAGEQYF. The DNA for the CDR3 is TGTGCCAGTAGGAGAGCGGGAGCTGGGGAGCAGTACTTC.

This clonotype has a handful of counts. The V and J genes are TRBV18 and TRBJ2-4, with D hard to call. The germline gives CDR1 KGHSH, CDR2 LQKENI. The CDR3 covers 17 residues. V gave up 0 bases and J gave up 0 bases, with 12 bases separating them. CDR3 DNA: TGTGCCAGCTCACCACCGTTTAGTGGGATAGCCAAAAACATTCAGTACTTC. Translated: CASSPPFSGIAKNIQYF.

Remarks on this clonotype: The junction differs from germline at one of its ends, possibly a read error. The V and J genes are TRBV6-5 and TRBJ2-7; possibly TRBD2 for D (6 bases). There are 14 residues in the CDR3. Germline V gene lookup returns CDR1 MNHEY and CDR2 SVGAGI. CDR3 region: CASSYFGSSSEQYF. The CDR3 DNA is TGTGCCAGCAGTTACTTCGGGAGTTCCTCCGAGCAGTACTTC.

In this sample, this clonotype turned up a few times. The chain links TRBV20-1 to TRBJ2-3; D is unresolved. V lost 6 bases and J 2 bases, leaving 6 bases between the germline ends. CDR1 is DFQATT and CDR2 is SNEGSKA in the germline V gene (reference sequence). The CDR3 spans 11 residues. CDR3 amino acids: CSAIDTDTQYF. The CDR3, as DNA: TGCAGTGCCATCGACACAGATACGCAGTATTTT.

The chain is built from TRBV5-1 and TRBJ2-6; no firm D call. Germline V lookup: CDR1 SGHRS, CDR2 YFSETQ. The CDR3 is made up of 13 amino acids. V shed 6 bases and J shed 3 bases, with 7 bases lying between them. The CDR3 sequence: CASTDIGANVLTF. As DNA, the CDR3 is TGCGCCAGCACCGATATTGGGGCCAACGTCCTGACTTTC.

V and J are TRBV29-1 and TRBJ2-1; D ambiguous. Germline V gives CDR1 SQVTM, CDR2 ANQGSEA. This CDR3 region has 16 residues. V was cut by 2 bases and J by 0 bases, with 14 bases left in between. This CDR3 reads CSVEFGAADSYNEQFF. CDR3 nucleotides: TGCAGCGTTGAATTCGGCGCGGCCGACTCCTACAATGAGCAGTTCTTC.

This clonotype was picked up a small number of times. The J gene is TRBJ1-2, the V gene TRBV12-3 or TRBV12-4, with D unclear. The CDR3 totals 13 residues. V shed 2 bases and J shed 8 bases, with 12 bases lying between them. The CDR3 here is CASSLSGQHGYTF. The CDR3 DNA is TGTGCCAGCAGTTTAAGTGGCCAGCACGGCTACACCTTC.

The table lists this clonotype with a few counts. The V call is TRBV7-2, the J call TRBJ2-5, with 8 bases matching TRBD1. CDR1 SGHTA and CDR2 FQGNSA come from the germline V gene. The CDR3 sequence is 16 residues long. V lost 2 bases to trimming and J lost 5 bases; unmatched junction nucleotides: 10. The CDR3 sequence is CASSLFSGGQVETQYF. The CDR3 DNA reads as TGTGCCAGCAGCTTATTCTCAGGGGGCCAAGTGGAGACCCAGTACTTC.

The chain links TRBV11-2 to TRBJ2-7, with 9 bases matching TRBD2. This CDR3 is built from 15 residues. V shed 4 bases and J 6 bases; nucleotides not matched to a gene: 10. Germline CDR1 and CDR2: SGHAT and FQNNGV. CDR3 in amino acids: CASSSAGLATGEQYF. DNA of the CDR3: TGTGCCAGCAGCTCTGCGGGACTAGCAACTGGCGAGCAGTACTTC.

This clonotype was found a few times. V and J are TRBV7-9 and TRBJ2-7; TRBD2 matches 8 bases. There are 14 residues in the CDR3. The J segment lost 5 bases and the V segment lost 3 bases, leaving 6 bases of the junction unmatched. The germline gives CDR1 SEHNR, CDR2 FQNEAQ (reference sequence). The CDR3 nucleotides read TGTGCCAGCAGCTTCTCGGGGGGGCTCGACGAGCAGTACTTC. Residues: CASSFSGGLDEQYF.

V usage is TRBV20-1 and J usage is TRBJ2-7; D is uncertain. The ends were cut back, 4 bases at V and 0 bases at J, with 13 bases in the middle. CDR3 length equals 14 residues. Per the germline V gene, CDR1 is DFQATT and CDR2 is SNEGSKA (reference sequence). DNA for the CDR3: TGCAGTGCTACAGAACAGCCCAACTCCTACGAGCAGTACTTC. Translation: CSATEQPNSYEQYF.

This clonotype was detected only a few times. The chain joins TRBV27 to TRBJ2-7; D may correspond to TRBD1 or TRBD2 (5 bases each). V was pared by 10 bases and J by 3 bases, with 13 bases between. This CDR3 has 12 amino acids. The germline gives CDR1 MNHEY, CDR2 SMNVEV (reference sequence). This CDR3 reads CATRDGYYEQYF. In nucleotides, the CDR3 is TGTGCCACCCGGGACGGTTACTACGAGCAGTACTTC.

The chain joins TRBV11-3 to TRBJ2-2; D uncertain. Trimming left V 6 bases short and J 2 bases short, with 7 bases between. The germline gives CDR1 SGHNT, CDR2 YENEEA. The CDR3 loop spans 13 amino acids. CDR3 residues: CASRPDNTGELFF. DNA of the CDR3: TGTGCCAGCAGACCGGACAACACCGGGGAGCTGTTTTTT.

The chain recombines TRBV7-2 with TRBJ2-6; TRBD1 might be the D (6 bases). V was clipped by 2 bases and J by 4 bases, with 15 bases between them. This CDR3 has 17 amino acids. In germline, CDR1 is SGHTA, CDR2 FQGNSA. The CDR3 DNA reads as TGTGCCAGCAGCTTATCTCACAGGGCAAGCGGGGCCAACGTCCTGACTTTC. This codes for CASSLSHRASGANVLTF.

This clonotype was seen repeatedly, ten times or more. V and J are TRBV29-1 and TRBJ2-3; 7 bases agree with TRBD2. Germline lookup yields CDR1 SQVTM and CDR2 ANQGSEA. This CDR3 has 13 residues. Trimming cost V 5 bases and J 1 base; bases outside gene matches: 3. This CDR3 reads CSVKRGGTDTQYF. The CDR3 nucleotides are TGCAGCGTTAAGCGGGGAGGCACAGATACGCAGTATTTT.

The table lists this clonotype with a few counts. The rearrangement links TRBV15 to TRBJ2-7; 10 nucleotides align to TRBD2. Germline-derived CDR1 and CDR2 are LNHNV and YYDKDF (reference sequence). The CDR3 covers 15 residues. Losses at the gene ends were 8 bases for V and 3 bases for J; bases not matched to a gene: 10. CDR3: CATRIGLAADYEQYF. The CDR3 DNA reads TGTGCCACCCGGATCGGACTAGCGGCCGACTACGAGCAGTACTTC.

The CDR3 spells CASSLVGAEAFF. In nucleotides, the CDR3 is TGTGCCAGCAGCTTAGTTGGGGCAGAAGCTTTCTTT. The V gene is TRBV11-1, the J gene TRBJ1-1; weak D call: TRBD1 (5 bases). Germline assignment: CDR1 SGHAT and CDR2 FQDESV (reference sequence). The CDR3 consists of 12 residues. V was cut by 1 base and J by 8 bases, with 8 bases left in between.

The chain has TRBV6-5 and TRBJ2-1; TRBD2 agrees at 9 bases. The CDR3 has 16 amino acids. V lost 4 bases, J lost 7 bases, and 11 bases stayed unmatched. CDR1 MNHEY and CDR2 SVGAGI come from the germline V gene. CDR3 DNA: TGTGCCAGCAGTTCCGCGGGGAGCGGGAGGAGGAATGAGCAGTTCTTC. It encodes CASSSAGSGRRNEQFF.

V and J are TRBV9 and TRBJ2-7; D may be TRBD2 (6 bases). Germline V lookup: CDR1 SGDLS, CDR2 YYNGEE. This CDR3 has 13 amino acids. V dropped 2 bases and J dropped 7 bases, with 13 bases sitting between them. The CDR3 loop is CASSVELEGEQYF. The CDR3 nucleotides are TGTGCCAGCAGCGTCGAATTGGAGGGGGAGCAGTACTTC.

The table lists this clonotype with a few counts. The chain uses TRBV29-1 and TRBJ2-3, with TRBD1 as a possible D gene (5 bases). Germline V lookup: CDR1 SQVTM, CDR2 ANQGSEA. Trimming pared 5 bases from V and 2 bases from J, leaving 8 bases between. The CDR3 is 12 residues long. The CDR3 here is CSVKQDTDTQYF. DNA of the CDR3: TGCAGCGTTAAACAGGACACAGATACGCAGTATTTT.

The chain has TRBV5-4 and TRBJ2-3; 12 bases line up with TRBD2. Germline-derived CDR1 and CDR2 are SGHNT and YYREEE (reference sequence). There are 16 residues in the CDR3. The V segment lost 5 bases and the J segment 4 bases; nucleotides outside the gene matches: 8. The CDR3 region is CASRKELAGGADTQYF. DNA for the CDR3: TGTGCCAGCAGGAAAGAACTAGCGGGAGGCGCAGATACGCAGTATTTT.

This clonotype showed up just a few times. The chain couples TRBV9 to TRBJ2-7; a possible D gene is TRBD1 (6 bases). V lost 1 base to trimming and J lost 3 bases, with 14 bases between them. This CDR3 is 15 amino acids long. The germline CDR1 and CDR2 sequences are SGDLS and YYNGEE. The CDR3 bases are TGTGCCAGCAGCGTATCAGGGGCCCCCAACTACGAGCAGTACTTC. Translated: CASSVSGAPNYEQYF.

The table lists this clonotype with a few counts. The chain joins TRBV3-1 to TRBJ2-1; TRBD2 matches at 14 bases. The CDR3 has 16 amino acids. After removal of 6 bases from V and 9 bases from J, the junction contained 10 bases not matched to a gene. Germline V CDR1 and CDR2: LGHDT, YNNKEL (reference sequence). This CDR3 reads CASRQTGTSGSGEQFF. The CDR3 nucleotides are TGTGCCAGCAGACAAACCGGGACTAGCGGGAGTGGTGAGCAGTTCTTC.

This clonotype was counted at least ten times. The CDR3 DNA sequence: TGTGCCAGCAGCTCAGCCGCTTCAGGGAACTATGGCTACACCTTC. The encoded protein is CASSSAASGNYGYTF. This chain joins TRBV7-2 and TRBJ1-2; D perhaps matches TRBD1 (5 bases). Germline CDR1 and CDR2: SGHTA and FQGNSA. The CDR3 length is 15 residues. V was trimmed by 4 bases and J by 2 bases, leaving 14 bases between them. Complete variable domain (other parts from reference TRBV7-2 and TRBJ1-2): GAGVSQSPSNKVTEKGKDVELRCDPISGHTALYWYRQSLGQGLEFLIYFQGNSAPDKSGLPSDRFSAERTGGSVSTLTIQRTQQEDSAVYLCASSSAASGNYGYTFGSGTRLTVV.